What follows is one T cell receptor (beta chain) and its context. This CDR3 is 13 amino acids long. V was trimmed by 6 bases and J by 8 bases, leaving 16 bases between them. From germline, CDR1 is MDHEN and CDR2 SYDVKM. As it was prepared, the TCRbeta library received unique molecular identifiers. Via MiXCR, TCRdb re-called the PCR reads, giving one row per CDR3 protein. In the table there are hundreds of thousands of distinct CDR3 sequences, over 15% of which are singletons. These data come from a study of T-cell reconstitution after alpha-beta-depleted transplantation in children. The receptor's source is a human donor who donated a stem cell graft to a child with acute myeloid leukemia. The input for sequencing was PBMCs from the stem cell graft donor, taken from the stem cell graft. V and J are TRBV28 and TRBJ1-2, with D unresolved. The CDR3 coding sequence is TGTGCCAGCAGCCCGGACCGTATCGAAGGCTACACCTTC. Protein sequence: CASSPDRIEGYTF.